The 21 T cell receptor beta chains below come from one sample, sequenced in a study of T cells in women clearing cervical HPV infection. The assay was immunoSEQ multiplex PCR, and TCRdb's table has in-frame clones only and misses some. This repertoire includes over 30,000 clones. Source material: blood buffy coat. The source is a woman between 18 and 75 years old with a cervical HPV16 infection that either progressed to CIN3+ or cleared (not recorded which).

In regard to this clone: Germline is not matched at one junction end, which may reflect a read error. The read comes to an end 3 residues before the CDR3 does, leaving the germline J gene to fill in the end. The same CDR3 is also encoded by other DNA sequences in this sample. The V gene is TRBV7-2, the J gene TRBJ1-3; D is possibly TRBD1 (5 bases). The CDR3 is 14 residues long. CDR1 SGHTA and CDR2 FQGNSA come from the germline V gene. The CDR3 DNA, read in part, is TGTGCCAGCAGCCCGCCGTGGGGGGTGAACACT. Protein sequence: CASSPPWGVNT. The CDR3 in its entirety is CASSPPWGVNTIYF.

In the case of this clone: The CDR3 end falls 3 residues outside the read, so it is completed with the germline J gene. This rearrangement joins TRBV20-1 to TRBJ2-1; D remains unclear. The CDR3 is 13 amino acids. Per germline, CDR1 DFQATT and CDR2 SNEGSKA (reference sequence). V was trimmed by 3 bases and J by 3 bases, leaving 9 bases between them. The sequenced CDR3 bases are TGCAGTGCTAGGGCCCCCCACTACAATGAG. Translating gives CSARAPHYNE. The full CDR3 protein reads CSARAPHYNEQFF.

Comment on this clone: Read sequence stops 3 residues before the CDR3 end, and the germline J gene provides the missing end. Other DNA sequences in the sample encode the same CDR3. The chain carries TRBV5-1 and TRBJ1-3; no firm D call. From germline, CDR1 is SGHRS and CDR2 YFSETQ. Trimming pared 4 bases from V and 0 bases from J, leaving 11 bases between. The CDR3 totals 15 residues. The CDR3 sequence: CASSPDILSGNTIYF. Incomplete CDR3 DNA: TGCGCCAGCAGCCCAGACATCCTCTCTGGAAACACC.

With regard to this clone: The DNA ends 3 residues before the CDR3 does, and the rest of the CDR3 is filled in from the germline J gene. This CDR3 is also generated by other DNA sequences in the sample. The chain employs TRBV7-2 and TRBJ2-2, with 10 bases identical to TRBD1. This CDR3 is 15 amino acids long. V lost 5 bases, J lost 8 bases, and 8 bases stayed unmatched. The germline CDR1 and CDR2 sequences are SGHTA and FQGNSA. This CDR3 is CASSARQGAIGELFF. The sequenced part of the CDR3 DNA is TGTGCCAGCAGCGCTAGACAGGGGGCAATAGGGGAG.

About this clone: The read comes to an end 3 residues before the CDR3 does, leaving the germline J gene to fill in the end. This rearrangement joins TRBV11-2 to TRBJ2-1, with TRBD1 identical over 7 bases. Trimming cost V 1 base and J 5 bases; bases outside gene matches: 5. CDR3 length: 15 amino acids. The germline CDR1 and CDR2 sequences are SGHAT and FQNNGV. The sequenced part of the CDR3 DNA is TGTGCCAGCAGCTTAGGGTGGACAGGAGACAATGAG. This codes for CASSLGWTGDNE. The whole CDR3 is CASSLGWTGDNEQFF.

A note on this clone: The DNA ends 3 residues before the CDR3 does, and the rest of the CDR3 is filled in from the germline J gene. Other nucleotide sequences from this sample produce the same CDR3. The gene calls are TRBV5-1 and TRBJ2-3, with TRBD2 matching 7 bases. In germline, CDR1 is SGHRS, CDR2 YFSETQ. The CDR3 extends over 14 amino acids. Trimming removed 4 bases from V and 4 bases from J; junction bases left unmatched: 6. The sequenced part of the CDR3 DNA is TGCGCCAGCAGCCCTAGCACTAGCGCAGATACG. This encodes CASSPSTSADT. The CDR3, in full, reads CASSPSTSADTQYF.

To note about this clone: From the germline J gene comes the end of the CDR3, since the read stops 3 residues before it. The rearrangement uses TRBV13 and TRBJ1-4; D is possibly TRBD1 (6 bases). Germline V gene sequence: CDR1 PRHDT, CDR2 FYEKMQ (reference sequence). Trimming cost V 5 bases and J 8 bases, with 12 bases left between them. This CDR3 spans 13 amino acids. Incomplete CDR3 DNA: TGTGCCAGCAGCATTAGGGGGAGCGAAAAA. Translating gives CASSIRGSEK. The CDR3, in full, reads CASSIRGSEKLFF.

Of note for this clone: The read ends 3 residues early relative to the CDR3; the germline J gene fills the gap. The rearrangement joins TRBV7-8 to TRBJ2-4, with unresolved D. Germline V gives CDR1 SGHVS, CDR2 FQNEAQ. V was shortened by 5 bases and J by 7 bases, with 12 bases between the two germline ends. This CDR3 is 13 amino acids long. CDR3 in amino acids: CASSKGPSNIQYF. The sequenced part of the CDR3 DNA is TGTGCCAGCAGCAAAGGGCCTTCTAACATT.

As regards this clone: From the germline J gene comes the end of the CDR3, since the read stops 3 residues before it. The V call is TRBV7-2, the J call TRBJ1-5, with 9 bases fitting TRBD1. V shed 5 bases, J shed 6 bases, and the junction held 5 bases outside the gene matches. Germline CDR1 SGHTA, CDR2 FQGNSA. The CDR3 loop spans 14 amino acids. CDR3 amino acids: CASSPGTGSQPQHF. Partial CDR3 DNA: TGTGCCAGCAGCCCAGGGACAGGGAGTCAGCCC.

To note about this clone: The read ends 3 residues before the CDR3 terminus; that terminus is restored from the germline J gene. The J gene is TRBJ1-1, the V gene TRBV13; TRBD1 matches at 7 bases. Germline lookup yields CDR1 PRHDT and CDR2 FYEKMQ (reference sequence). The CDR3 sequence is 11 residues long. Here the CDR3 reads CASSEQGTAFF. The DNA read from the CDR3 is TGTGCCAGCAGCGAACAGGGGACG.

For this clone: The read halts 3 residues ahead of the CDR3 end, with the missing end drawn from the germline J gene. The rearrangement uses TRBV7-8 and TRBJ1-1; weak D call: TRBD1 (6 bases). The V gene lost 1 base and the J gene lost 6 bases, with 12 bases spanning the gap. The germline V gene has CDR1 SGHVS and CDR2 FQNEAQ. The length of the CDR3 is 14 residues. The CDR3: CASSLGGGRSEAFF. The part of the CDR3 DNA that was read is TGTGCCAGCAGCTTAGGAGGGGGACGGTCTGAA.

Worth noting for this clone: The read terminates 3 residues before the CDR3 end, so the remaining end is supplied by the germline J gene. The J gene is TRBJ1-2, the V gene TRBV7-9; tentative D call: TRBD1 (6 bases). In germline, CDR1 is SEHNR, CDR2 FQNEAQ (reference sequence). The CDR3 runs 14 residues. Here the CDR3 reads CASSPFHRAGGYTF. The CDR3 DNA, read in part, is TGTGCCAGCAGCCCGTTCCACAGGGCAGGCGGC. Complete variable domain (other parts from reference TRBV7-9 and TRBJ1-2): DTGVSQNPRHKITKRGQNVTFRCDPISEHNRLYWYRQTLGQGPEFLTYFQNEAQLEKSRLLSDRFSAERPKGSFSTLEIQRTEQGDSAMYLCASSPFHRAGGYTFGSGTRLTVV.

A remark on this clone: The read ends 3 residues before the CDR3 terminus; that terminus is restored from the germline J gene. The chain employs TRBV14 and TRBJ1-6; the D gene is possibly TRBD1 (6 bases). Looked up from germline, CDR1 is SGHDN and CDR2 is FVKESK. Trimming removed 4 bases at V and 12 bases at J, with 13 bases between. This CDR3 is built from 13 residues. The CDR3: CASSPGGARPLHF. The sequenced part of the CDR3 DNA is TGTGCCAGCAGCCCCGGGGGGGCCAGACCC.

Details on this clone: The read stops 3 residues short of the end of the CDR3; the missing end is completed from the germline J gene. The chain links TRBV20-1 to TRBJ1-1, with 10 bases identical to TRBD1. The CDR3 is 14 residues long. Germline V gives CDR1 DFQATT, CDR2 SNEGSKA (reference sequence). This chain's CDR3 is CSAREPGQGWEAFF. CDR3 DNA, as far as it was read: TGCAGTGCTAGAGAACCGGGACAGGGGTGGGAA.

With respect to this clone: The CDR3 is cut off 3 residues early in the read; its end comes from the germline J gene. The chain joins TRBV18 to TRBJ1-4; no firm D call. The V and J ends lost 6 bases and 2 bases respectively, with 10 bases between them. CDR3 length: 14 amino acids. From germline, CDR1 is KGHSH and CDR2 LQKENI. This chain's CDR3 is CASSIKGTNEKLFF. The CDR3 bases that were read are TGTGCCAGCTCTATCAAAGGGACTAATGAAAAA.

With regard to this clone: The read ends 3 residues early relative to the CDR3; the germline J gene fills the gap. The gene calls are TRBV19 and TRBJ1-6; no firm D call. The germline V gene encodes CDR1 LNHDA and CDR2 SQIVND (reference sequence). The CDR3 is 12 residues long. With 5 bases removed from V and 10 bases from J, the gap between germline ends came to 9 bases. CDR3 DNA (partial): TGTGCCAGTAGTTCCCCAATGTCACCC. Translated: CASSSPMSP. In full, the CDR3 reads CASSSPMSPLHF.

As concerns this clone: The read falls 3 residues short of the CDR3 end, and the missing part is taken from the germline J gene. The chain is built from TRBV20-1 and TRBJ1-5, with D possibly TRBD1 on 5 matching bases. Trimming shortened V by 0 bases and J by 5 bases, and 11 bases separated the two germline ends. Germline CDR1 DFQATT, CDR2 SNEGSKA (reference sequence). This CDR3 is built from 14 residues. CDR3 residues: CSARDKGLDQPQHF. The covered CDR3 bases are TGCAGTGCTAGAGATAAGGGACTTGATCAGCCC.

As for this clone: The CDR3 extends 3 residues past the end of the read, so its final part is completed from the germline J gene. The V and J genes are TRBV7-2 and TRBJ1-2; 7 nucleotides align to TRBD1. CDR1 and CDR2 from the germline V gene are SGHTA and FQGNSA. V shed 5 bases, J shed 7 bases, and the junction held 7 bases outside the gene matches. This CDR3 spans 13 amino acids. CDR3 loop: CASSQNRGGGYTF. CDR3 DNA, as far as it was read: TGTGCCAGCAGCCAGAACAGGGGAGGTGGC. The full variable domain, in which reference TRBV7-2 and TRBJ1-2 provide the parts outside the CDR3, is GAGVSQSPSNKVTEKGKDVELRCDPISGHTALYWYRQSLGQGLEFLIYFQGNSAPDKSGLPSDRFSAERTGGSVSTLTIQRTQQEDSAVYLCASSQNRGGGYTFGSGTRLTVV.

About this clone itself: Read data end 3 residues before the CDR3 end; the end is taken from the germline J gene. V gene TRBV9 combines with J gene TRBJ2-1; 7 bases are shared with TRBD1. This CDR3 is 14 amino acids long. With 3 bases clipped from V and 9 bases from J, the junction kept 9 bases outside the gene matches. Germline CDR1 and CDR2: SGDLS and YYNGEE. This CDR3 reads CASSGETGTGEQFF. The CDR3 bases that were read are TGTGCCAGCAGCGGAGAGACAGGGACGGGTGAG.

Concerning this clone itself: The CDR3 end is not reached by the read, which stops 3 residues before it; the germline J gene fills it in. The chain links TRBV14 to TRBJ2-5; 7 nucleotides align to TRBD2. Trimming took 4 bases from V and 5 from J; bases not matched to a gene: 7. The CDR3 is 14 amino acids. Germline CDR1 and CDR2: SGHDN and FVKESK. The CDR3 bases that were read are TGTGCCAGCAGCCTCGGGGCGGGGGTGGAGACC. It translates to CASSLGAGVET. The full CDR3 protein reads CASSLGAGVETQYF.

About this clone itself: With the read ending 3 residues before the CDR3 end, the germline J gene is used to fill in that end. V is TRBV2 and J is TRBJ2-3, with 8 bases fitting TRBD1. Germline CDR1 reads SNHLY; CDR2 reads FYNNEI. The trim removed 3 bases at V and 0 bases at J, leaving 5 bases unmatched. CDR3 size: 16 residues. The DNA read from the CDR3 is TGTGCCAGCAGTGAGGGACAGGCCTCTAGCACAGATACG. As protein: CASSEGQASSTDT. The full CDR3 protein reads CASSEGQASSTDTQYF.